This T cell receptor (beta chain) was retrieved from a study of T-cell reconstitution after alpha-beta-depleted transplantation in children (dated by TCRdb to the mid-2010s). A note on the overall study: Using TCR repertoire profiling, the study followed T-cell immune reconstitution in a quantitative way in children after TCRalphabeta/CD19-depleted allogeneic hematopoietic cell transplantation.

Receptor amplification or capture employed PCR. Instrument on record: Illumina HiSeq 2500. Molecular barcoding was employed in the preparation of TCR libraries, with unique molecular identifiers being used to normalize TCRbeta repertoire quantification. TCRdb reprocessing: public reads trimmed at Q25 with fastp, clones called with MiXCR, in-frame beta chains kept. All rows with the same CDR3 protein become a single entry with the most common DNA and genes. The sample table lists fewer than 150,000 distinct CDR3 sequences, more than 20% of them with a count of one. Of the sample, about 10% falls within the top ten clones. Deletion took 5 bases off V and 1 base off J, with a span of 11 bases between the germline ends. Reading the germline V gene (reference sequence) gives CDR1 MNHEY and CDR2 SMNVEV. There are 15 amino acids in the CDR3, from cysteine to phenylalanine inclusive. The only DNA kept is the CDR3, 45 bases in frame from the first base.

General conclusions and limits of the study: In some patients, the high TCRbeta diversity seen at day 60 was put down to recipient T cells and intrathymic progenitors that had survived conditioning. The apparently early alphabetaT-cell count recovery about two months after transplant was reportedly dependent on only several hundred rapidly expanded clones derived from non-depleted graft cells. The frequencies of hyperexpanded clones fell over the following months, and after one year, T-cell counts and TCRbeta diversity were mostly attributed to newly produced T cells.

Comment on this clonotype: This clone's antigen is unknown. One base away there is no much larger clone; base qualities are not given.

The treatment or condition label for this specimen denotes: allogeneic hematopoietic cell transplantation with graft depleted of TCRalphabeta T cells and CD19 B cells. Transplant recipients were children who received TCRalphabeta/CD19-depleted allogeneic hematopoietic cell grafts. The clonotype was recovered from a male patient aged 2 to 10 who had a stem cell transplant for chronic granulomatous disease, so the T cells may come from the graft donor. The receptor chain draws on TRBV27 and TRBJ1-4; the D gene lacks a confident call. This specimen consisted of PBMCs, mostly from graft donor cells, obtained 180 days after TCRalphabeta/CD19-depleted stem cell transplant. The nucleotide sequence is TGTGCCAGCAGTCCCATGGGTGGAACTAATGAAAAACTGTTTTTT. Translation gives CASSPMGGTNEKLFF.